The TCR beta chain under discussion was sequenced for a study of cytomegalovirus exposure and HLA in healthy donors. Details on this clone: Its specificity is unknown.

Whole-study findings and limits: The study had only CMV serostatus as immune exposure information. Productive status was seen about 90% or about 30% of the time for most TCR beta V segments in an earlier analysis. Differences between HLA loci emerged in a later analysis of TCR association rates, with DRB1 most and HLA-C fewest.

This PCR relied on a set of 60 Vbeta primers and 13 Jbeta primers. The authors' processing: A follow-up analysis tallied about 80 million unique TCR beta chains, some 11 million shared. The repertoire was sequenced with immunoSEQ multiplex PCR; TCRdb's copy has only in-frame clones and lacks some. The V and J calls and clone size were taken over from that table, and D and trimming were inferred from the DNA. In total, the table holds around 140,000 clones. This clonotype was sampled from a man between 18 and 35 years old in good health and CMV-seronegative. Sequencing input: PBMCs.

CDR3 sequence (DNA): TGTGCCACGGGACAAAGCTCTGGAAACACCATATATTTT. Residues: CATGQSSGNTIYF. This chain uses TRBV19 with TRBJ1-3; possibly TRBD1 for D (6 bases). Germline loops: CDR1 LNHDA, CDR2 SQIVND (reference sequence). Trimming shortened V by 10 bases and J by 0 bases, and 10 bases separated the two germline ends. The CDR3 covers 13 residues.